A single TCR beta chain is shown here with its context. The data derive from a study of OX40 agonist ivuxolimab in advanced cancers. Study information: Those enrolled were 80% to 85% male, with a mean age of about 66 years and ages from roughly 20 to 85.

Libraries were prepared by immunoSEQ multiplex PCR; TCRdb keeps only in-frame clonotypes and omits some of them. This sample has about 83,000 clones, with 70% to 90% found just once. Trimming took 3 bases from V and 2 from J, leaving 9 bases between them. The V gene's germline CDR1 is SGHNT and CDR2 YYREEE (reference sequence). CDR3 length: 13 amino acids. This sequence was found in an adult with an advanced solid tumor such as melanoma, head and neck, liver or kidney cancer. The chain carries TRBV5-4 and TRBJ2-7; no definite D call. The specimen was CD4+ or CD8+ T cells sorted from blood, collected in a trial of the OX40 agonist ivuxolimab. CDR3 residues: CASSYDFPYEQYF. The DNA for the CDR3 is TGTGCCAGCAGCTATGACTTCCCCTACGAGCAGTACTTC.